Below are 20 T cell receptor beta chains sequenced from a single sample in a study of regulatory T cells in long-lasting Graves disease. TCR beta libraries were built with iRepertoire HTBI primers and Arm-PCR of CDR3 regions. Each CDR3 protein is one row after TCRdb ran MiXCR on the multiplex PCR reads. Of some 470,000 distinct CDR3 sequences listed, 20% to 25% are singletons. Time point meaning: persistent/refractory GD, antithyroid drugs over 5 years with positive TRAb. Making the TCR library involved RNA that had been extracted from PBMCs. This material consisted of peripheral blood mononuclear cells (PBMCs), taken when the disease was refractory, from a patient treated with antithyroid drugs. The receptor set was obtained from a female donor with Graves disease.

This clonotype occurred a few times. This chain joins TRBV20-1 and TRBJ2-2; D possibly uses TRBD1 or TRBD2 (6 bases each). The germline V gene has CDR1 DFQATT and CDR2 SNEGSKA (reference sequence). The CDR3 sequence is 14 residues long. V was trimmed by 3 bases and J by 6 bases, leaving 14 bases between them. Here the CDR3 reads CSARTGALPGELFF. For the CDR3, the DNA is TGCAGTGCTAGGACGGGGGCCCTTCCCGGGGAGCTGTTTTTT.

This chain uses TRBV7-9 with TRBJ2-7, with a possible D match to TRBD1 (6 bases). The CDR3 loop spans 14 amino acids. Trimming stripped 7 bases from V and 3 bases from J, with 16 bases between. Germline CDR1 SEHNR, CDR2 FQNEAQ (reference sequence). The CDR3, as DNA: TGTGCCAGCATACCTTCGGACAGAATCTACGAGCAGTACTTC. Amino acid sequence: CASIPSDRIYEQYF.

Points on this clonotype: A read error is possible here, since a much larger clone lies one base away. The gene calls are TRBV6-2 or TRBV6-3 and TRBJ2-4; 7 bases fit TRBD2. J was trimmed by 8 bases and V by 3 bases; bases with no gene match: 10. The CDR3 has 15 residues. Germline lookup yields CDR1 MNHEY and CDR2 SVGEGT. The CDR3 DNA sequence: TGTGCCAGCAGTTATGTGTGGGGGGGACCAGACATTCAGTACTTC. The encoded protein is CASSYVWGGPDIQYF.

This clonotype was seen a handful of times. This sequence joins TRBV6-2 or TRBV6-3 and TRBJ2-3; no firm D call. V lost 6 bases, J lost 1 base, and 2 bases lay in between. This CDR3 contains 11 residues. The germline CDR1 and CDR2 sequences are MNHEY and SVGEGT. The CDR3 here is CASRGTDTQYF. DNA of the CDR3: TGTGCCAGCAGGGGCACAGATACGCAGTATTTT.

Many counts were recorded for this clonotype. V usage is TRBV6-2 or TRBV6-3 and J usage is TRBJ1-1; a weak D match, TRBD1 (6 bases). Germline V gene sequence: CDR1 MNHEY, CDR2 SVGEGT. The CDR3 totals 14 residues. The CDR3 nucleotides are TGTGTCGGGGGGGGGGGGCCTATGAACACTGAAGCTTTCTTT. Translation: CVGGGGPMNTEAFF.

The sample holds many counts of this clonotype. The CDR3 DNA reads TGTGCCAGCAGTTTAACGTCTTCACCCCTCCACTTT. Its protein is CASSLTSSPLHF. This chain uses TRBV28 with TRBJ1-6; D uncertain. V shed 2 bases and J shed 9 bases, with 5 bases lying between them. Germline CDR1 and CDR2: MDHEN and SYDVKM. The CDR3 runs to 12 residues. Full variable domain (outside the CDR3, taken from reference TRBV28 and TRBJ1-6): DVKVTQSSRYLVKRTGEKVFLECVQDMDHENMFWYRQDPGLGLRLIYFSYDVKMKEKGDIPEGYSVSREKKERFSLILESASTNQTSMYLCASSLTSSPLHFGNGTRLTVT.

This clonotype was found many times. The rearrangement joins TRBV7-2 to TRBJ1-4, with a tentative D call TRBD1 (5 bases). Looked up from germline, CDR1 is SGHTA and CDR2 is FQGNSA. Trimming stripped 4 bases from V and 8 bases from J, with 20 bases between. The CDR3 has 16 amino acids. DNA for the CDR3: TGTGCCAGCAGCTACATAGACAGCTGGCCTTTCGAAAAACTGTTTTTT. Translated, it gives CASSYIDSWPFEKLFF.

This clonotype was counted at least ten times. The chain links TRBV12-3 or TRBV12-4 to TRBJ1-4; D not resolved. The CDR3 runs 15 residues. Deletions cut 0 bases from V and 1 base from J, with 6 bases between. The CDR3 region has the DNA TGTGCCAGCAGTTTAGCGACGGGAACTAATGAAAAACTGTTTTTT. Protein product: CASSLATGTNEKLFF.

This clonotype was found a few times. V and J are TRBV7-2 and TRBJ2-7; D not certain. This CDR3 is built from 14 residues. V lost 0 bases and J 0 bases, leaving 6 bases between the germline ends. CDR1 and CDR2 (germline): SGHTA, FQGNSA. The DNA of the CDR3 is TGTGCCAGCAGCTTAGCGTGGATCTCCTACGAGCAGTACTTC. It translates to CASSLAWISYEQYF.

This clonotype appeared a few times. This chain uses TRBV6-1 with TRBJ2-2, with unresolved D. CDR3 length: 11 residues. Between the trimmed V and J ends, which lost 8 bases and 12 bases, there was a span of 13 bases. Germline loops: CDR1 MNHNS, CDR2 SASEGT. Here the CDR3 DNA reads TGTGCCAGCTGGAATTCACGAAAGCTGTTTTTT. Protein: CASWNSRKLFF.

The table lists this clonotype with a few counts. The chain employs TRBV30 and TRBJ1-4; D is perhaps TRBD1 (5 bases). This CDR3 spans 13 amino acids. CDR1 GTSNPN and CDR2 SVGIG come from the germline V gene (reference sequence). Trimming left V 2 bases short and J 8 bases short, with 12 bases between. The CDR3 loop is CAWSRVGGEKLFF. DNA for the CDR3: TGTGCCTGGAGTCGTGTCGGGGGGGAAAAACTGTTTTTT.

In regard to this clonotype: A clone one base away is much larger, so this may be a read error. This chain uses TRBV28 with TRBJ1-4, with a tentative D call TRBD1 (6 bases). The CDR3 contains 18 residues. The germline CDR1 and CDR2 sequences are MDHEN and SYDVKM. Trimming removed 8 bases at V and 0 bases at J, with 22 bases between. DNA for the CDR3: TGTGCCAGCGGGACAACAGGGAGGGGGGTTCCAACTAATGAAAAACTGTTTTTT. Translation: CASGTTGRGVPTNEKLFF.

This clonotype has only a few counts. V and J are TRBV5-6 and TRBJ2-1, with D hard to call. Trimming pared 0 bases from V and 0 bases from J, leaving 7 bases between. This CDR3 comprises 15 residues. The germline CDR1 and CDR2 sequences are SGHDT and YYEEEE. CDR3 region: CASSLVESSYNEQFF. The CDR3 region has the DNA TGTGCCAGCAGCTTGGTAGAGAGCTCCTACAATGAGCAGTTCTTC.

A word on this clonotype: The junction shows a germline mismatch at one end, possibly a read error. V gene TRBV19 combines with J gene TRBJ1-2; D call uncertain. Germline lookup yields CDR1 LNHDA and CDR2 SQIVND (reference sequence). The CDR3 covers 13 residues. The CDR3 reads CASSIGYSYGYTF. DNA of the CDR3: TGTGCCAGTAGTATAGGTTACAGCTATGGTTACACCTTC.

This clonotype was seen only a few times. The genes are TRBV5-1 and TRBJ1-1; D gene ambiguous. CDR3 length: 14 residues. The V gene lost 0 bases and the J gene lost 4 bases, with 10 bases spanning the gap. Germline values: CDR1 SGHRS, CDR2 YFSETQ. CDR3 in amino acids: CASSLGAEGTEAFF. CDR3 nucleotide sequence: TGCGCCAGCAGCTTGGGGGCGGAGGGCACTGAAGCTTTCTTT. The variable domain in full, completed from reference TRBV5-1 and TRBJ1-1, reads KAGVTQTPRYLIKTRGQQVTLSCSPISGHRSVSWYQQTPGQGLQFLFEYFSETQRNKGNFPGRFSGRQFSNSRSEMNVSTLELGDSALYLCASSLGAEGTEAFFGQGTRLTVV.

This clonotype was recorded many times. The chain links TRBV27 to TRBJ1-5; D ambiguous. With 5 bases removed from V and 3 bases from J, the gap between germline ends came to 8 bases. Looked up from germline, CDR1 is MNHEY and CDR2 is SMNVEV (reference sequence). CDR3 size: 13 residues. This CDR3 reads CASSPFPNQPQHF. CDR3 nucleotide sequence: TGTGCCAGCAGTCCGTTCCCCAATCAGCCCCAGCATTTT.

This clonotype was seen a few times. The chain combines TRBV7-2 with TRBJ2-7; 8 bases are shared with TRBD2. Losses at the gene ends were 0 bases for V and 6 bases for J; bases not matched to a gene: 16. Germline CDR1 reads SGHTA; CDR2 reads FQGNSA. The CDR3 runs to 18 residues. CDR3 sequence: CASSLALSGAGEVAEQYF. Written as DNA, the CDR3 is TGTGCCAGCAGCTTAGCTCTTAGTGGAGCGGGGGAGGTAGCCGAGCAGTACTTC.

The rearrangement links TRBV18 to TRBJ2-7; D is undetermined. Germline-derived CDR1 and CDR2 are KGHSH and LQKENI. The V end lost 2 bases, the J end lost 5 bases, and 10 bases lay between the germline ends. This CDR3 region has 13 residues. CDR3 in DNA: TGTGCCAGCTCACCAGCCGTACCGGACGAGCAGTACTTC. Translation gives CASSPAVPDEQYF. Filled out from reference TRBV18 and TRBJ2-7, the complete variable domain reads NAGVMQNPRHLVRRRGQEARLRCSPMKGHSHVYWYRQLPEEGLKFMVYLQKENIIDESGMPKERFSAEFPKEGPSILRIQQVVRGDSAAYFCASSPAVPDEQYFGPGTRLTVT.

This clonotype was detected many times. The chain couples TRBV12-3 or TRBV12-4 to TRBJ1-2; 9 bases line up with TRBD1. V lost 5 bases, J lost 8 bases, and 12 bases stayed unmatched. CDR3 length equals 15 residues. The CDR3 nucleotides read TGTGCCAGCAGTCAACGCCGGGACAGGGTCCGAGGCTACACCTTC. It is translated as CASSQRRDRVRGYTF.

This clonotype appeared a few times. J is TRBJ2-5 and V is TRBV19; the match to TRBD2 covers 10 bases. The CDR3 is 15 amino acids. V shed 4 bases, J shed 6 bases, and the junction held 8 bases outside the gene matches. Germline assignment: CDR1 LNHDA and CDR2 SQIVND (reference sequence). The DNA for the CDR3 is TGTGCCAGTAGTACGGCTAGCGGGAGTCTAAAGACCCAGTACTTC. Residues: CASSTASGSLKTQYF.